The 28 T cell receptor beta chains below all came from one sample that was sequenced in a study of T cells in Graves' hyperthyroidism and ophthalmopathy. RNA transcripts provided the source from which TCR beta CDR3 regions were amplified. Researchers ran a first-round RT-PCR on the TCR CDR3 using the HTBI primer set. TCRdb reprocessed the multiplex PCR reads via MiXCR and lists one record per CDR3 protein. The table records roughly 300,000 distinct CDR3 sequences, roughly 18% of them present only once. The specimen sequenced was blood. The receptors derive from a woman aged 50 to 60 with Graves' hyperthyroidism.

This clonotype showed up many times. The chain employs TRBV28 and TRBJ2-3, with D tentatively TRBD2 (6 bases). The CDR3 runs 16 residues. The germline V and J ends were trimmed by 4 bases and 0 bases, with 14 bases remaining between them. The germline V gene encodes CDR1 MDHEN and CDR2 SYDVKM. In nucleotides, the CDR3 is TGTGCCAGCAGTTCCGCCCCGGGAGCTAGCACAGATACGCAGTATTTT. Protein: CASSSAPGASTDTQYF.

This clonotype was seen ten or more times. V and J are TRBV5-1 and TRBJ2-7; 11 bases agree with TRBD2. V was pared by 4 bases and J by 2 bases, with 5 bases of the junction left unmatched. This CDR3 spans 15 amino acids. Germline lookup yields CDR1 SGHRS and CDR2 YFSETQ. CDR3 loop: CASSPGTSGTYEQYV. The CDR3 DNA is TGCGCCAGCAGCCCAGGGACTAGCGGAACCTACGAGCAGTACGTC.

The table lists this clonotype with a few counts. The gene calls are TRBV24-1 and TRBJ2-5; 8 positions agree with TRBD2. CDR1 and CDR2 from the germline V gene are KGHDR and SFDVKD. J lost 5 bases, V lost 3 bases, and 7 bases had no gene match. This CDR3 is 15 amino acids long. DNA of the CDR3: TGTGCCACCAGTGATCCGGGGCCGGGGGGGGAGACCCAGTACTTC. Translation gives CATSDPGPGGETQYF.

Of note for this clonotype: A read error may be the cause here, since a much bigger clone is one base away. This chain links TRBV20-1 with TRBJ2-5; TRBD2 is a possible D gene (6 bases). This CDR3 comprises 14 residues. Germline-derived CDR1 and CDR2 are DFQATT and SNEGSKA (reference sequence). CDR3 in amino acids: CSARGGREQETLYF. CDR3 in DNA: TGCAGTGCTAGGGGGGGACGGGAACAAGAGACCCTGTACTTC.

This clonotype was seen at least ten times. J is TRBJ2-2 and V is TRBV30; D gene ambiguous. Germline V gives CDR1 GTSNPN, CDR2 SVGIG (reference sequence). The V and J ends lost 3 bases and 5 bases respectively, with 4 bases between them. This CDR3 is built from 11 residues. The CDR3 loop is CAWRETGELFF. The CDR3 bases are TGTGCCTGGAGAGAAACCGGGGAGCTGTTTTTT.

This clonotype appeared many times. The genes are TRBV28 and TRBJ2-7; 9 nucleotides align to TRBD1. Germline V gives CDR1 MDHEN, CDR2 SYDVKM. CDR3 length: 15 residues. V lost 7 bases, J lost 5 bases, and 12 bases stayed unmatched. The DNA for the CDR3 is TGTGCCAGCAACTCTCCGGGACAGGGAAGTCACGAGCAGTACTTC. Translating it yields CASNSPGQGSHEQYF.

There are many counts of this clonotype. The gene calls are TRBV20-1 and TRBJ2-3; 12 positions match TRBD2. The CDR3 runs 13 residues. Trimming cost V 5 bases and J 6 bases; bases outside gene matches: 3. CDR1 and CDR2 from the germline V gene are DFQATT and SNEGSKA (reference sequence). CDR3 region: CSAETSGSDTQYF. As DNA, the CDR3 is TGCAGTGCTGAGACTAGCGGGAGTGATACGCAGTATTTT.

The chain links TRBV20-1 to TRBJ2-2; D unclear. The length of the CDR3 is 13 residues. Germline values: CDR1 DFQATT, CDR2 SNEGSKA (reference sequence). Trimming cost V 0 bases and J 7 bases, with 9 bases left between them. CDR3: CSARDNFLGELFF. CDR3 DNA sequence: TGCAGTGCTAGAGATAACTTCCTCGGGGAGCTGTTTTTT.

This clonotype came up many times. The J gene is TRBJ2-3, the V gene TRBV2; D might be TRBD1 (6 bases). Trimming pared 6 bases from V and 2 bases from J, leaving 12 bases between. Germline lookup yields CDR1 SNHLY and CDR2 FYNNEI. The CDR3 loop spans 14 amino acids. CDR3 region: CASRQGTYTDTQYF. CDR3 DNA sequence: TGTGCCAGCAGGCAGGGGACATACACAGATACGCAGTATTTT.

J is TRBJ1-2 and V is TRBV19; possibly TRBD1 for D (5 bases). The germline V and J ends were trimmed by 3 bases and 4 bases, with 15 bases remaining between them. Germline V CDR1 and CDR2: LNHDA, SQIVND (reference sequence). This CDR3 spans 15 amino acids. The CDR3 here is CASSIPRAQPYGYTF. DNA for the CDR3: TGTGCCAGTAGTATCCCCAGGGCCCAACCCTATGGCTACACCTTC.

This clonotype was observed a handful of times. The gene calls are TRBV5-1 and TRBJ2-7; D not certain. Trimming shortened V by 0 bases and J by 3 bases, and 16 bases separated the two germline ends. The germline gives CDR1 SGHRS, CDR2 YFSETQ. The CDR3 covers 16 residues. The CDR3 region is CASSLAVQARFYEQYF. The CDR3 DNA follows: TGCGCCAGCAGCTTGGCCGTCCAGGCGAGGTTCTACGAGCAGTACTTC.

This clonotype turned up a few times. The chain links TRBV12-3 or TRBV12-4 to TRBJ2-4, with TRBD2 matching over 7 bases. With V trimmed by 10 bases and J by 2 bases, 5 bases remained unmatched. This CDR3 spans 13 amino acids. This CDR3 is CATAGVTKNIQYF. The CDR3, as DNA: TGTGCCACTGCGGGGGTAACCAAAAACATTCAGTACTTC.

The rearrangement joins TRBV5-1 to TRBJ2-3; the D gene is possibly TRBD2 (5 bases). Germline loops: CDR1 SGHRS, CDR2 YFSETQ. CDR3 size: 16 residues. The V and J ends lost 0 bases and 0 bases respectively, with 11 bases between them. CDR3 loop: CASSLALAQSTDTQYF. The CDR3 nucleotides read TGCGCCAGCAGCTTGGCGCTAGCTCAGAGCACAGATACGCAGTATTTT.

Many counts were recorded for this clonotype. The V call is TRBV12-3 or TRBV12-4, the J call TRBJ2-5; D might be TRBD2 (5 bases). There are 12 residues in the CDR3. V was pared by 6 bases and J by 6 bases, with 11 bases between. Here the CDR3 reads CASSGGWQTQYF. CDR3 coding DNA: TGTGCCAGCAGCGGAGGTTGGCAGACCCAGTACTTC.

This clonotype has at least ten counts. For the CDR3, the DNA is TGTGCCAGCAGTTTATTAACTTCTAGCACAGATACGCAGTATTTT. Translated, it gives CASSLLTSSTDTQYF. This chain links TRBV12-3 or TRBV12-4 with TRBJ2-3; D not resolved. The CDR3 runs 15 residues. V was cut by 2 bases and J by 0 bases, with 9 bases left in between.

The chain employs TRBV3-1 and TRBJ2-1, with no clear D. Trimming cost V 8 bases and J 7 bases, with 9 bases left between them. From germline, CDR1 is LGHDT and CDR2 YNNKEL (reference sequence). The CDR3 contains 11 residues. The CDR3 DNA is TGTGCCAGCGGAACTACTAATGAGCAGTTCTTC. Its protein product is CASGTTNEQFF.

The chain has TRBV6-2 or TRBV6-3 and TRBJ1-1; 9 bases map to TRBD1. The CDR3 is made up of 15 amino acids. The V gene end was trimmed by 0 bases and the J gene end by 6 bases; junction bases not matched to a gene: 5. Germline values: CDR1 MNHEY, CDR2 SVGEGT. Written as DNA, the CDR3 is TGTGCCAGCAGTTACTCGGTACAGGGGGCCGCTGAAGCTTTCTTT. It translates to CASSYSVQGAAEAFF.

This chain links TRBV5-8 with TRBJ1-2; the match to TRBD1 covers 8 bases. CDR3 size: 14 residues. Germline-derived CDR1 and CDR2 are SGHTS and YDEGEE. V lost 2 bases to trimming and J lost 5 bases; unmatched junction nucleotides: 5. CDR3 sequence: CASSFRTGRYGYTF. The CDR3 DNA is TGTGCCAGCAGCTTCAGGACAGGGCGGTATGGCTACACCTTC. The variable domain in full, with the rest retrieved from reference TRBV5-8 and TRBJ1-2, is EAGVTQSPTHLIKTRGQQATLRCSPISGHTSVYWYQQALGLGLQFLLWYDEGEERNRGNFPPRFSGRQFPNYSSELNVNALELEDSALYLCASSFRTGRYGYTFGSGTRLTVV.

This clonotype was observed many times. V gene TRBV3-1 combines with J gene TRBJ2-2; D is uncertain. The germline V gene has CDR1 LGHDT and CDR2 YNNKEL (reference sequence). V dropped 1 base and J dropped 3 bases, with 9 bases sitting between them. The CDR3 is made up of 15 amino acids. In DNA, the CDR3 is TGTGCCAGCAGCCAAGTAGGAGCATACACCGGGGAGCTGTTTTTT. Amino acid sequence: CASSQVGAYTGELFF.

The rearrangement links TRBV5-1 to TRBJ2-5; D is unresolved. The CDR3 loop spans 14 amino acids. V was clipped by 4 bases and J by 1 base, with 11 bases between them. Germline lookup yields CDR1 SGHRS and CDR2 YFSETQ. The CDR3 region is CASSRVWGQETQYF. CDR3 nucleotide sequence: TGCGCCAGCAGCCGAGTCTGGGGCCAAGAGACCCAGTACTTC.

In this sample, this clonotype turned up many times. The V gene is TRBV6-1, the J gene TRBJ1-2, with D unresolved. The germline V gene has CDR1 MNHNS and CDR2 SASEGT. Trimming took off 0 bases at V and 4 bases at J, with 21 bases between the two ends. This CDR3 comprises 18 residues. CDR3 sequence (DNA): TGTGCCAGCAGTGAAGCGCTTCTAACGCGGAGACTATCCTATGGCTACACCTTC. It translates to CASSEALLTRRLSYGYTF.

The gene calls are TRBV7-9 and TRBJ2-6; D is undetermined. The V end was cut by 5 bases, the J end by 2 bases, with 10 bases between. There are 15 residues in the CDR3. Per germline, CDR1 SEHNR and CDR2 FQNEAQ (reference sequence). DNA of the CDR3: TGTGCCAGCAGCGTCCAGGTCCCTGGGGCCAACGTCCTGACTTTC. As protein: CASSVQVPGANVLTF. Based on the CDR3 plus reference TRBV7-9 and TRBJ2-6, the full variable domain is DTGVSQNPRHKITKRGQNVTFRCDPISEHNRLYWYRQTLGQGPEFLTYFQNEAQLEKSRLLSDRFSAERPKGSFSTLEIQRTEQGDSAMYLCASSVQVPGANVLTFGAGSRLTVL.

This clonotype was observed many times. The rearrangement uses TRBV12-3 or TRBV12-4 and TRBJ2-1, with 11 bases fitting TRBD2. V lost 6 bases, J lost 8 bases, and 12 bases stayed unmatched. CDR3 size: 16 residues. The CDR3 region is CASSPLAGDISYEQFF. For the CDR3, the DNA is TGTGCCAGCAGCCCACTAGCGGGAGATATCAGTTATGAGCAGTTCTTC.

This clonotype came up a few times. The chain employs TRBV6-1 and TRBJ2-3; 7 bases line up with TRBD2. The CDR3 sequence is 15 residues long. The V segment lost 1 base and the J segment 3 bases; nucleotides outside the gene matches: 4. The germline V gene has CDR1 MNHNS and CDR2 SASEGT. CDR3 in DNA: TGTGCCAGCAGTGAAGTGGGACTAACAACAGATACGCAGTATTTT. Its protein product is CASSEVGLTTDTQYF.

This chain links TRBV6-5 with TRBJ1-1, with TRBD1 as a possible D gene (5 bases). The CDR3 is 16 amino acids. Deletions cut 0 bases from V and 1 base from J, with 12 bases between. CDR1 is MNHEY and CDR2 is SVGAGI in the germline V gene. CDR3 DNA sequence: TGTGCCAGCAGTTACTCGCCCCGGGGCGGGAACACTGAAGCTTTCTTT. Protein: CASSYSPRGGNTEAFF.

Worth noting for this clonotype: Since no conserved phenylalanine or tryptophan closes the CDR3, a read error is the likely cause. The J gene is TRBJ1-1, the V gene TRBV12-3 or TRBV12-4, with a tentative D call TRBD1 (5 bases). The CDR3 covers 15 residues. V was clipped by 7 bases and J by 4 bases, with 19 bases between them. The CDR3 loop is CASTLGQGRSTEAFL. The DNA of the CDR3 is TGTGCCAGCACCCTCGGGCAGGGTCGTTCCACTGAAGCTTTCCTT.

This clonotype has just a few counts. The chain joins TRBV3-1 to TRBJ2-1, with 12 nucleotides matching TRBD2. Germline trimming cut 3 bases from V and 0 bases from J; bases unmatched to any gene: 9. CDR3 length equals 19 residues. Germline V lookup: CDR1 LGHDT, CDR2 YNNKEL (reference sequence). As DNA, the CDR3 is TGTGCCAGCAGCCAGATTGCTAGCGGGAGGGGGTTCTCCTACAATGAGCAGTTCTTC. It is translated as CASSQIASGRGFSYNEQFF.

The chain employs TRBV28 and TRBJ2-3; no clear D gene. Germline loops: CDR1 MDHEN, CDR2 SYDVKM. The V gene lost 8 bases and the J gene lost 0 bases, with 15 bases spanning the gap. The CDR3 spans 15 residues. The CDR3 protein is CASGSPVFSTDTQYF. Written as DNA, the CDR3 is TGTGCCAGCGGGTCGCCAGTGTTTAGCACAGATACGCAGTATTTT. Combining the CDR3 with reference TRBV28 and TRBJ2-3 gives the whole variable domain DVKVTQSSRYLVKRTGEKVFLECVQDMDHENMFWYRQDPGLGLRLIYFSYDVKMKEKGDIPEGYSVSREKKERFSLILESASTNQTSMYLCASGSPVFSTDTQYFGPGTRLTVL.